This T cell receptor (beta chain) was retrieved from a study of shared clonotypes between healthy human individuals. Sequencing used immunoSEQ multiplex PCR; TCRdb keeps in-frame clones, though not all of them. The sample has 1,400,000 or so clones, approximately 98.5% seen once. In germline, CDR1 is SGHRS, CDR2 YFSETQ. With V trimmed by 4 bases and J by 3 bases, 12 bases remained unmatched. CDR3 length: 19 residues. The V gene is TRBV5-1, the J gene TRBJ2-1; 14 nucleotides align to TRBD2. The sequenced sample consisted of naive CD4+ T cells sorted from blood. Stated subset: CD45RA+ positively selected. This TCR was sampled from a young man in good health. The CDR3: CASSVPGTSGSQYYNEQFF. CDR3 nucleotide sequence: TGCGCCAGCAGCGTCCCCGGGACTAGCGGGAGTCAATACTACAATGAGCAGTTCTTC. Supplemented by reference TRBV5-1 and TRBJ2-1, the full variable domain reads KAGVTQTPRYLIKTRGQQVTLSCSPISGHRSVSWYQQTPGQGLQFLFEYFSETQRNKGNFPGRFSGRQFSNSRSEMNVSTLELGDSALYLCASSVPGTSGSQYYNEQFFGPGTRLTVL.